These T cell receptor beta chains were read from a single sample in a study of blood T cells in healthy people across ages. TCRdb recomputed calls from the 5' RACE reads with MiXCR, one row per CDR3 protein. The sample contains around 1,800,000 distinct CDR3 sequences, 35% to 50% of which appear only once. The sequenced sample consisted of blood. The origin of the receptors is a human donor in good health. Both conserved end residues are part of each CDR3.

V gene: TRBV20-1
CDR3 protein: CSAPMGGLRFF

V gene: TRBV20-1
CDR3 protein: CSATMPYEQYF

V gene: TRBV7-2
CDR3 protein: CASSLDRTGLTTEAFF

V gene: TRBV7-6
CDR3 protein: CASSLGPTQQFF

V gene: TRBV12-3/TRBV12-4
CDR3 protein: CASSWRDEQFF

V gene: TRBV5-1
CDR3 protein: CASSKDPRGYQETQYF

V gene: TRBV4-2
CDR3 protein: CASSPLGTASYEQYF

V gene: TRBV28
CDR3 protein: CASSSSERDLNEQFF

V gene: TRBV11-2
CDR3 protein: CASSLGGGEYQETQYF

V gene: TRBV6-6
CDR3 protein: CASSYLIPDHTDTQYF

V gene: TRBV28
CDR3 protein: CASSLLAGTEQFF

V gene: TRBV20-1
CDR3 protein: CSARNDRYEQYF

V gene: TRBV9
CDR3 protein: CASSRRDGPDSSYNEQFF

V gene: TRBV7-2
CDR3 protein: CASSRTLTPDYAPHEQYF

V gene: TRBV5-5
CDR3 protein: CASSLHRDKNTGELFF

V gene: TRBV5-1
CDR3 protein: CASSFAGPHTDTQYF

V gene: TRBV3-1
CDR3 protein: CASNAPGRRNSPLHF

V gene: TRBV20-1
CDR3 protein: CSAREGRATAGEKLFF

V gene: TRBV20-1
CDR3 protein: CSARRQGDYGYTF

V gene: TRBV7-2
CDR3 protein: CASSFRGEGYTF

V gene: TRBV6-2/TRBV6-3
CDR3 protein: CASSYKWGEQYF

V gene: TRBV28
CDR3 protein: CASSLDGSRAFF

V gene: TRBV10-2
CDR3 protein: CASRDGQGGYEQYF

V gene: TRBV5-1
CDR3 protein: CASSLALSGAEFPFF

V gene: TRBV7-9
CDR3 protein: CASSNGDTASSSYNEQFF

V gene: TRBV29-1
CDR3 protein: CSASGVVTEAFF

V gene: TRBV29-1
CDR3 protein: CSANPLQSNAEAFF

V gene: TRBV30
CDR3 protein: CAWSTGDNSPLHF

V gene: TRBV6-2/TRBV6-3
CDR3 protein: CASSYSSASYSYEQYF

V gene: TRBV7-9
CDR3 protein: CASSLFSGEYEQYF

V gene: TRBV4-1
CDR3 protein: CASSTRMGPPGEVETQYF

V gene: TRBV7-9
CDR3 protein: CATLPAGPYEQYF

V gene: TRBV20-1
CDR3 protein: CSALPAGARDTQYF

V gene: TRBV15
CDR3 protein: CATSRDGWGQGTTTEAFF

V gene: TRBV15
CDR3 protein: CATSRGDEKLFF

V gene: TRBV7-2
CDR3 protein: CASSSQRAGGAETQYF

V gene: TRBV14
CDR3 protein: CASSQVGSLEAFF

V gene: TRBV4-3
CDR3 protein: CASSPSHSRYYNEQFF

V gene: TRBV20-1
CDR3 protein: CSARVPWAESLNTEAFF

V gene: TRBV30
CDR3 protein: CAWSVYRAYGYTF

V gene: TRBV28
CDR3 protein: CASSQEPGQFNYGYTF

V gene: TRBV7-2
CDR3 protein: CASSFTSSGGHSYGQYF

V gene: TRBV10-3
CDR3 protein: CAISSQGNLYEQYF

V gene: TRBV12-3/TRBV12-4
CDR3 protein: CASSFLGQGMQTQYF

V gene: TRBV5-1
CDR3 protein: CTSSTVGTYSYEQYF

V gene: TRBV5-1
CDR3 protein: CASSLEGLSSYEQYF

V gene: TRBV11-1
CDR3 protein: CASSLAGQESSYEQYF

V gene: TRBV25-1
CDR3 protein: CASSEQLFYEQYF

V gene: TRBV5-1
CDR3 protein: CASSLVGQGAHEQYF